The T cell receptor beta chain described here comes from a study of blood T cell repertoires in COVID-19. Study summary: COVID-19 samples collected from the United States, Italy and Spain covered acute and convalescent phases. Sources were T cells, B-cell-depleted T cells, or PBMCs; the material itself was cDNA or gDNA.

Each exposed participant met a COVID-19 case in the 2 weeks preceding study entry. Sequencing used immunoSEQ multiplex PCR; TCRdb keeps in-frame clones, though not all of them. The table has about 300,000 clones, just under 90% seen once. V was trimmed by 7 bases and J by 2 bases, leaving 15 bases between them. CDR3 length: 16 residues. The germline CDR1 and CDR2 sequences are MDHEN and SYDVKM. The sequencing input was PBMCs or T cells enriched from blood (not recorded which). The origin of this receptor is a woman in her 50s who had been exposed to COVID-19. The gene calls are TRBV28 and TRBJ1-6, with D unresolved. The CDR3 DNA sequence: TGTGCCAGCATCTCGCCGGGAGGGACCTATAATTCACCCCTCCACTTT. Translating it yields CASISPGGTYNSPLHF.